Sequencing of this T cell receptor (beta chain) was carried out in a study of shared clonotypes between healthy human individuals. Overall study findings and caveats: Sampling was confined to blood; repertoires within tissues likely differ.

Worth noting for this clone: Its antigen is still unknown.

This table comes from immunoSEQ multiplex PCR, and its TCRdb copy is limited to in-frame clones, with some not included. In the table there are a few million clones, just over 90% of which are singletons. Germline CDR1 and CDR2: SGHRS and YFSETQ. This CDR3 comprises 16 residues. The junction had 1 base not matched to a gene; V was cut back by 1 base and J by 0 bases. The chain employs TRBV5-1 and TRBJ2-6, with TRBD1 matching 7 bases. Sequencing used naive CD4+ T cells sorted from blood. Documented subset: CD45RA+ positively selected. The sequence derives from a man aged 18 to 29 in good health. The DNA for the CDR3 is TGCGCCAGCAGCTTGAGGGACAGCTCTGGGGCCAACGTCCTGACTTTC. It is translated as CASSLRDSSGANVLTF.